Below, 24 T cell receptor beta chains from the same sample are listed, as sequenced in a study of blood T cells in healthy people across ages. A second roughly 6 to 12 cycle PCR used barcoded and J-beta primers. Using its own MiXCR run on the 5' RACE reads, TCRdb lists one record per CDR3 protein. The table includes a few hundred thousand distinct CDR3 sequences, 25% to 30% detected once. The sample consisted of blood. The receptors were gathered from a woman aged 70-85 years in good health.

In this sample, this clonotype turned up many times. V and J are TRBV27 and TRBJ2-5; no reliable D call. CDR1 MNHEY and CDR2 SMNVEV come from the germline V gene (reference sequence). V shed 6 bases and J shed 6 bases, with 8 bases lying between them. CDR3 length: 11 residues. CDR3 coding DNA: TGTGCCAGCAGCTCCGGGCAGACCCAGTACTTC. Its translation is CASSSGQTQYF.

The CDR3 sequence is CATRTVTEAFF. CDR3 in DNA: TGTGCCACTAGGACAGTCACTGAAGCTTTCTTT. The chain links TRBV2 to TRBJ1-1; possible D gene TRBD1, 6 bases. The germline CDR1 and CDR2 sequences are SNHLY and FYNNEI. The germline V and J ends were trimmed by 10 bases and 4 bases, with 10 bases remaining between them. This CDR3 is 11 amino acids long. The full variable domain, with the rest looked up from reference TRBV2 and TRBJ1-1, is EPEVTQTPSHQVTQMGQEVILRCVPISNHLYFYWYRQILGQKVEFLVSFYNNEISEKSEIFDDQFSVERPDGSNFTLKIRSTKLEDSAMYFCATRTVTEAFFGQGTRLTVV.

This clonotype was seen a handful of times. V usage is TRBV6-2 or TRBV6-3 and J usage is TRBJ1-6; no definite D call. The germline V and J ends were trimmed by 3 bases and 7 bases, with 10 bases remaining between them. The CDR3 extends over 14 amino acids. CDR1 and CDR2 (germline): MNHEY, SVGEGT. The CDR3 DNA is TGTGCCAGCAGTTATTGGGTCGGGAATTCACCCCTCCACTTT. This codes for CASSYWVGNSPLHF.

This clonotype was found a few times. The chain couples TRBV7-2 to TRBJ1-1; D ambiguous. Germline lookup yields CDR1 SGHTA and CDR2 FQGNSA. The CDR3 totals 14 residues. Trimming cost V 4 bases and J 0 bases, with 9 bases left between them. The DNA of the CDR3 is TGTGCCAGCAGCTCCCCTTCCATGAACACTGAAGCTTTCTTT. Amino acids: CASSSPSMNTEAFF.

J is TRBJ1-4 and V is TRBV7-9; no firm D call. The germline V gene has CDR1 SEHNR and CDR2 FQNEAQ (reference sequence). The V end was cut by 5 bases, the J end by 4 bases, with 14 bases between. This CDR3 contains 15 residues. This CDR3 is CASSLRTAINEKLFF. The CDR3 DNA follows: TGTGCCAGCAGCCTGAGGACGGCCATTAATGAAAAACTGTTTTTT.

This clonotype was detected a few times. This chain's CDR3 is CASSLGIGRSNEKLFF. The DNA for the CDR3 is TGTGCCAGCAGCTTAGGAATCGGCAGATCCAATGAAAAACTGTTTTTT. The J gene is TRBJ1-4, the V gene TRBV7-9, with D unclear. V dropped 1 base and J dropped 5 bases, with 14 bases sitting between them. This CDR3 spans 16 amino acids. Per germline, CDR1 SEHNR and CDR2 FQNEAQ (reference sequence). Full variable domain (rest looked up from reference TRBV7-9 and TRBJ1-4): DTGVSQNPRHKITKRGQNVTFRCDPISEHNRLYWYRQTLGQGPEFLTYFQNEAQLEKSRLLSDRFSAERPKGSFSTLEIQRTEQGDSAMYLCASSLGIGRSNEKLFFGSGTQLSVL.

V and J are TRBV6-2 or TRBV6-3 and TRBJ2-7; 11 bases align to TRBD2. Germline lookup yields CDR1 MNHEY and CDR2 SVGEGT. The trim removed 4 bases at V and 1 base at J, leaving 6 bases unmatched. This CDR3 spans 16 amino acids. The DNA for the CDR3 is TGTGCCAGCAGTTTACTAGGGACTAGCGGTTCCTACGAGCAGTACTTC. As protein: CASSLLGTSGSYEQYF.

In this sample, this clonotype turned up many times. V gene TRBV24-1 combines with J gene TRBJ2-7; no firm D call. Trimming removed 3 bases from V and 3 bases from J, with 8 bases in between. In germline, CDR1 is KGHDR, CDR2 SFDVKD. The CDR3 is made up of 13 amino acids. Here the CDR3 reads CATSDGDYYEQYF. Written as DNA, the CDR3 is TGTGCCACCAGTGATGGAGATTACTACGAGCAGTACTTC.

This clonotype turned up a few times. The V call is TRBV7-2, the J call TRBJ2-2; possibly TRBD1 for D (5 bases). The length of the CDR3 is 14 residues. Germline CDR1 is SGHTA and CDR2 is FQGNSA. Trimming took off 1 base at V and 4 bases at J, with 7 bases between the two ends. The CDR3 DNA is TGTGCCAGCAGCTTAGGACAGAGCACCGGGGAGCTGTTTTTT. Encoded protein: CASSLGQSTGELFF.

This clonotype has only a few counts. The chain has TRBV7-8 and TRBJ1-5; D gene uncertain. CDR1 is SGHVS, CDR2 FQNEAQ, per germline. V shed 4 bases and J shed 7 bases, with 11 bases lying between them. This CDR3 is 13 amino acids long. Here the CDR3 reads CASSSQVSQPQHF. CDR3 nucleotide sequence: TGTGCCAGCAGCTCCCAGGTCAGCCAGCCCCAGCATTTT.

This clonotype was picked up a small number of times. This chain uses TRBV5-1 with TRBJ2-7; 9 bases map to TRBD1. Germline CDR1 and CDR2: SGHRS and YFSETQ. There are 14 residues in the CDR3. Trimming cost V 5 bases and J 4 bases; bases outside gene matches: 7. DNA for the CDR3: TGCGCCAGCAGGGCCGGGACAGGGTTTTACGAGCAGTACTTC. Its protein is CASRAGTGFYEQYF.

The V and J genes are TRBV6-2 or TRBV6-3 and TRBJ2-1, with 12 nucleotides matching TRBD2. This CDR3 comprises 18 residues. From germline, CDR1 is MNHEY and CDR2 SVGEGT. The V and J ends lost 7 bases and 10 bases, in that order; junction bases with no gene match: 20. The CDR3 DNA sequence: TGTGCCAGCACCGCCTCAATGGGACTAGCGGGCCCCCCAGGGGAGCAGTTCTTC. It codes for CASTASMGLAGPPGEQFF.

For the CDR3, the DNA is TGTGCCAGCAGTTACTCGTGGGGTGGAGTGGGCTACGAGCAGTACTTC. Protein sequence: CASSYSWGGVGYEQYF. The genes are TRBV6-5 and TRBJ2-7; D is ambiguous. The CDR3 has 16 amino acids. Trimming removed 0 bases from V and 3 bases from J, with 15 bases in between. In germline, CDR1 is MNHEY, CDR2 SVGAGI.

CDR3 loop: CASSLYRKAGRFSDTQYF. In nucleotides, the CDR3 is TGTGCCAGCAGTTTATACCGAAAAGCGGGTCGCTTCTCAGATACGCAGTATTTT. J is TRBJ2-3 and V is TRBV27, with D possibly being TRBD2 (6 bases). Trimming shortened V by 1 base and J by 4 bases, and 21 bases separated the two germline ends. The CDR3 is made up of 18 amino acids. Looked up from germline, CDR1 is MNHEY and CDR2 is SMNVEV (reference sequence).

The J gene is TRBJ2-5, the V gene TRBV3-1; D is unresolved. The DNA end is more similar to TRBJ2-1, so the J call may be wrong. This CDR3 contains 15 residues. Germline CDR1 reads LGHDT; CDR2 reads YNNKEL (reference sequence). Here the CDR3 reads CASSYNTRRSNEQFF. The CDR3 coding sequence is TGTGCCAGCAGCTACAATACTCGTCGGAGCAATGAGCAGTTCTTC.

This clonotype came up many times. The genes are TRBV7-9 and TRBJ2-5; perhaps D is TRBD1 or TRBD2 (6 bases each). Trimming took 3 bases from V and 2 from J, leaving 10 bases between them. CDR1 and CDR2 from the germline V gene are SEHNR and FQNEAQ (reference sequence). The CDR3 contains 14 residues. Here the CDR3 DNA reads TGTGCCAGCAGCTTCGGGGGCCCGCAAGAGACCCAGTACTTC. This encodes CASSFGGPQETQYF.

This clonotype has a handful of counts. V gene TRBV5-1 combines with J gene TRBJ2-3; D is uncertain. The CDR3 loop spans 14 amino acids. Germline CDR1 SGHRS, CDR2 YFSETQ. Between the trimmed V and J ends, which lost 0 bases and 3 bases, there was a span of 8 bases. The CDR3 here is CASSLAQYTDTQYF. The CDR3 DNA reads TGCGCCAGCAGCTTGGCACAGTATACAGATACGCAGTATTTT.

The rearrangement links TRBV30 to TRBJ1-1; D gene uncertain. The V and J ends lost 8 bases and 5 bases respectively, with 18 bases between them. Germline lookup yields CDR1 GTSNPN and CDR2 SVGIG (reference sequence). This CDR3 region has 13 residues. The CDR3: CAALTKTGTEAFF. The DNA of the CDR3 is TGTGCCGCCTTGACAAAAACGGGGACTGAAGCTTTCTTT. Looking up the rest from reference TRBV30 and TRBJ1-1 gives the full variable domain: SQTIHQWPATLVQPVGSPLSLECTVEGTSNPNLYWYRQAAGRGLQLLFYSVGIGQISSEVPQNLSASRPQDRQFILSSKKLLLSDSGFYLCAALTKTGTEAFFGQGTRLTVV.

The gene calls are TRBV6-2 or TRBV6-3 and TRBJ2-7; TRBD1 matches at 9 bases. CDR1 MNHEY and CDR2 SVGEGT come from the germline V gene. This CDR3 spans 16 amino acids. Trimming removed 2 bases from V and 3 bases from J; junction bases left unmatched: 8. Here the CDR3 DNA reads TGTGCCAGCAGTTACGACCGGGACAGGGTTATCTACGAGCAGTACTTC. Amino acid sequence: CASSYDRDRVIYEQYF.

Only a few counts were recorded for this clonotype. The V call is TRBV5-1, the J call TRBJ2-7; 11 bases line up with TRBD1. CDR1 and CDR2 from the germline V gene are SGHRS and YFSETQ. This CDR3 has 17 amino acids. V shed 0 bases and J 5 bases; nucleotides not matched to a gene: 10. In DNA form, the CDR3 reads TGCGCCAGCAGCTTGGGGACAGGGGGCATCTTAGTCCACGAGCAGTACTTC. Encoded protein: CASSLGTGGILVHEQYF. The whole variable domain, filled in from reference TRBV5-1 and TRBJ2-7, reads KAGVTQTPRYLIKTRGQQVTLSCSPISGHRSVSWYQQTPGQGLQFLFEYFSETQRNKGNFPGRFSGRQFSNSRSEMNVSTLELGDSALYLCASSLGTGGILVHEQYFGPGTRLTVT.

V and J are TRBV12-3 or TRBV12-4 and TRBJ2-3; 13 bases align to TRBD2. The CDR3 extends over 18 amino acids. The ends lost 5 bases at V and 2 bases at J; junction bases unmatched: 10. CDR3 nucleotides: TGTGCCAGCAGTACCAAAGGGACTAGCGGGGATCCCACAGATACGCAGTATTTT. Amino acid sequence: CASSTKGTSGDPTDTQYF.

In this sample, this clonotype turned up many times. For the CDR3, the DNA is TGTGCCAGCAGTGGTTCAGGGCGGGGGGTCAGCACAGATACGCAGTATTTT. Translation: CASSGSGRGVSTDTQYF. This chain joins TRBV6-1 and TRBJ2-3, with 8 bases fitting TRBD2. This CDR3 has 17 residues. The germline V gene encodes CDR1 MNHNS and CDR2 SASEGT. V lost 4 bases to trimming and J lost 0 bases; unmatched junction nucleotides: 9.

The chain has TRBV25-1 and TRBJ2-2, with D maybe TRBD1 (6 bases). Germline loops: CDR1 MGHDK, CDR2 SYGVNS. CDR3 length: 13 amino acids. Trimming cost V 6 bases and J 7 bases, with 12 bases left between them. The chain's CDR3 is CASSPARGGELFF. The CDR3 DNA reads TGTGCCAGCAGCCCCGCCAGGGGCGGGGAGCTGTTTTTT.

The chain uses TRBV7-2 and TRBJ1-1; 10 positions match TRBD1. V trimming: 4 bases; J trimming: 7 bases; junction bases outside the gene matches: 12. Germline-derived CDR1 and CDR2 are SGHTA and FQGNSA. This CDR3 has 16 residues. CDR3 residues: CASSSYPGTGANEAFF. CDR3 nucleotides: TGTGCCAGCAGCTCATATCCCGGGACAGGGGCTAATGAAGCTTTCTTT. The full variable domain, completed using reference TRBV7-2 and TRBJ1-1, is GAGVSQSPSNKVTEKGKDVELRCDPISGHTALYWYRQSLGQGLEFLIYFQGNSAPDKSGLPSDRFSAERTGGSVSTLTIQRTQQEDSAVYLCASSSYPGTGANEAFFGQGTRLTVV.